This T cell receptor (beta chain) was found in a study of cytomegalovirus exposure and HLA in healthy donors. Points from the study as a whole: HLA-A and HLA-B allele assignments for most subjects were reportedly predicted accurately using TCR beta sequences.

Primers for the PCR totalled 60 Vbeta and 13 Jbeta. This table comes from immunoSEQ multiplex PCR, and its TCRdb copy is limited to in-frame clones, with some not included. The table records about 200,000 clones, approximately 80% of them present only once. CDR3 length: 14 amino acids. From germline, CDR1 is SGHNT and CDR2 YYREEE (reference sequence). V lost 2 bases, J lost 6 bases, and 14 bases lay in between. Concerning this clone: Its antigen is still unknown.

This sequence originates from a man under 40 in good health and CMV-seronegative. The J gene is TRBJ1-2, the V gene TRBV5-4; tentatively, D is TRBD1 (5 bases). The source material was PBMCs. The DNA for the CDR3 is TGTGCCAGCAGCTTCCCGGGGACTCTCCATGGCTACACCTTC. Its protein product is CASSFPGTLHGYTF.